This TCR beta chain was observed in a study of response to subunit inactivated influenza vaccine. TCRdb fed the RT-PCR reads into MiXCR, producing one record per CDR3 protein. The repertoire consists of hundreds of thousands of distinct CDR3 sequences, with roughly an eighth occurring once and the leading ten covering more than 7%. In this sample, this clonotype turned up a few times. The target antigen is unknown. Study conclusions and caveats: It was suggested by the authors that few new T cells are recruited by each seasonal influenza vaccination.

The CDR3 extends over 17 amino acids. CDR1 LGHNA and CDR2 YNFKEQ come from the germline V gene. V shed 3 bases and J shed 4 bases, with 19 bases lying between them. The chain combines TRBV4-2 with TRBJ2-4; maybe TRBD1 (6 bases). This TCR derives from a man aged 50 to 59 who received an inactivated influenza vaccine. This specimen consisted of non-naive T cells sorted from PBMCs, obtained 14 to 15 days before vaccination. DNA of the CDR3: TGTGCCAGCAGCCAGCAGGGGACAACCTTAGTAAAAAACATTCAGTACTTC. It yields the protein CASSQQGTTLVKNIQYF.